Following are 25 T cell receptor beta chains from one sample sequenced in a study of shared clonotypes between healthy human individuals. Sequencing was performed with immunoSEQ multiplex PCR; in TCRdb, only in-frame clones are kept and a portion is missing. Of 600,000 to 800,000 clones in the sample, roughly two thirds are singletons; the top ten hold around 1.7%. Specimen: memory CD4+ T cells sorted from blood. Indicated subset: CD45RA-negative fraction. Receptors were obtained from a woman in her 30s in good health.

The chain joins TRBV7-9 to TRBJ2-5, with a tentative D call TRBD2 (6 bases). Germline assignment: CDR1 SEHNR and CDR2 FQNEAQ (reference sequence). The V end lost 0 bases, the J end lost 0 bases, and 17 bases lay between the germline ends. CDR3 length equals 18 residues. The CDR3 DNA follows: TGTGCCAGCAGCTTAGCGTTTGGTCGCGGGGCCAACCAAGAGACCCAGTACTTC. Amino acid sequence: CASSLAFGRGANQETQYF.

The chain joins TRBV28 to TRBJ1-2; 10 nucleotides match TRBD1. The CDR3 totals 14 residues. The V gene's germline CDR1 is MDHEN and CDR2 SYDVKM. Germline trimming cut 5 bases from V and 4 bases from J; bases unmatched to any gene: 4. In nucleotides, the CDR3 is TGTGCCAGCAGTGGGGGACAGGGGATCTATGGCTACACCTTC. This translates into CASSGGQGIYGYTF.

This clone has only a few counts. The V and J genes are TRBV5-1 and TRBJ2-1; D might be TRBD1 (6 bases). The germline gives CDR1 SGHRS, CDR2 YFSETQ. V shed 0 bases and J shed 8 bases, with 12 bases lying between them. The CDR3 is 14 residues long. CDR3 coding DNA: TGCGCCAGCAGCTTGGGGACAGCCCGGGATGAGCAGTTCTTC. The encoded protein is CASSLGTARDEQFF.

CDR3 sequence (DNA): TGTGTCCAAGGGCGGACTAGCGGGAGGGTGAGCACAGATACGCAGTATTTT. It encodes CVQGRTSGRVSTDTQYF. The J gene is TRBJ2-3, the V gene TRBV7-5; the table calls TRBD2, which could not be checked here. TRBV7-5 is described as a pseudogene. The CDR3 sequence is 17 residues long.

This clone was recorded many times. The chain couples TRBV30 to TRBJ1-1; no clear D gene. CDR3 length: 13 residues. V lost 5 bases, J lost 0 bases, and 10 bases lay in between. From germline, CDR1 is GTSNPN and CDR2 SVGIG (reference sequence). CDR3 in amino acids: CAWVRTVNTEAFF. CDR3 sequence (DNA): TGTGCCTGGGTTAGGACGGTGAACACTGAAGCTTTCTTT.

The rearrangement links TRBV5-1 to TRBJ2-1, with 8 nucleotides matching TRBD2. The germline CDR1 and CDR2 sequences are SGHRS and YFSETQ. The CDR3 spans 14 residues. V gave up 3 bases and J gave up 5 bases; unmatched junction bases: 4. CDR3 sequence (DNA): TGCGCCAGCAGCTCAGGACTAGCTGACAATGAGCAGTTCTTC. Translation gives CASSSGLADNEQFF.

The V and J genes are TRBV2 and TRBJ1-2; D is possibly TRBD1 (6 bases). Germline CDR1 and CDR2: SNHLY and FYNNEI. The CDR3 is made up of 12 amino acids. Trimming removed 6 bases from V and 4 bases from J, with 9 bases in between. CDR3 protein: CASRGAVYGYTF. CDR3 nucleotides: TGTGCCAGCAGGGGGGCTGTCTATGGCTACACCTTC.

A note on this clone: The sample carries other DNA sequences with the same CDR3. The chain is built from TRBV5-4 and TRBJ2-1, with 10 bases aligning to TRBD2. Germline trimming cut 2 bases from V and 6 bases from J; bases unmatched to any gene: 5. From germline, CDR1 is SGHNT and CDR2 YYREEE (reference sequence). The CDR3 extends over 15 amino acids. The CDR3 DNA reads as TGTGCCAGCAGCTTATCTAGCGGGAGTTTCAATGAGCAGTTCTTC. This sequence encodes CASSLSSGSFNEQFF. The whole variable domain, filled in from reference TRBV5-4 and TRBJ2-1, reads ETGVTQSPTHLIKTRGQQVTLRCSSQSGHNTVSWYQQALGQGPQFIFQYYREEENGRGNFPPRFSGLQFPNYSSELNVNALELDDSALYLCASSLSSGSFNEQFFGPGTRLTVL.

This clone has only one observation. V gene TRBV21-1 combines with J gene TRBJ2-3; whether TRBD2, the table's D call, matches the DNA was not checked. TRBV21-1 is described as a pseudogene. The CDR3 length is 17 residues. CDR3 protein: CASSKICSGRWADTQYF. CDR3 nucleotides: TGTGCCAGCAGCAAAATTTGTAGCGGGAGATGGGCAGATACGCAGTATTTT.

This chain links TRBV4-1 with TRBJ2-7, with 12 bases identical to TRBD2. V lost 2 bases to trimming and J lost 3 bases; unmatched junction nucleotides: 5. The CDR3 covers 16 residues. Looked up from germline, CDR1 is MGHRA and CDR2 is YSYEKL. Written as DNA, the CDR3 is TGCGCCAGCAGCCAATCGGGACTAGCGGGTAACTACGAGCAGTACTTC. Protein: CASSQSGLAGNYEQYF.

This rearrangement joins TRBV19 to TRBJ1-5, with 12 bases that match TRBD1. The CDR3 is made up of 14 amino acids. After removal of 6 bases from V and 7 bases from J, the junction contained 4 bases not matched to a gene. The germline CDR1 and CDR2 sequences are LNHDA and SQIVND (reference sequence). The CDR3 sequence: CASRGQGARQPQHF. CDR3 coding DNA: TGTGCCAGTAGGGGACAGGGGGCGAGGCAGCCCCAGCATTTT. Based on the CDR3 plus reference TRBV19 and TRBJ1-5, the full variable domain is DGGITQSPKYLFRKEGQNVTLSCEQNLNHDAMYWYRQDPGQGLRLIYYSQIVNDFQKGDIAEGYSVSREKKESFPLTVTSAQKNPTAFYLCASRGQGARQPQHFGDGTRLSIL.

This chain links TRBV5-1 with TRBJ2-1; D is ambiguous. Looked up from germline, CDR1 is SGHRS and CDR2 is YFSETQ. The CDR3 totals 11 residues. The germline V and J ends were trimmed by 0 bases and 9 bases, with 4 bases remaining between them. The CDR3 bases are TGCGCCAGCAGCTTGGGTCGTGAGCAGTTCTTC. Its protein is CASSLGREQFF.

CDR3 sequence reads: CASSLWREGRNEQFF. The CDR3 DNA follows: TGTGCCAGCAGCTTATGGCGGGAGGGCAGGAATGAGCAGTTCTTC. The V gene is TRBV7-9, the J gene TRBJ2-1; TRBD2 aligns across 9 bases. V lost 2 bases and J lost 7; bases outside the gene matches: 6. The length of the CDR3 is 15 residues. Looked up from germline, CDR1 is SEHNR and CDR2 is FQNEAQ (reference sequence).

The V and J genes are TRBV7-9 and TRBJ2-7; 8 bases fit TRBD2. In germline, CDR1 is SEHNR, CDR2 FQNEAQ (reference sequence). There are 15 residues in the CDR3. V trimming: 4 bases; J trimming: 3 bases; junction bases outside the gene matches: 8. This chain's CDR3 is CASSSGAGVLYEQYF. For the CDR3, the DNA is TGTGCCAGCAGCTCAGGAGCGGGAGTCCTCTACGAGCAGTACTTC.

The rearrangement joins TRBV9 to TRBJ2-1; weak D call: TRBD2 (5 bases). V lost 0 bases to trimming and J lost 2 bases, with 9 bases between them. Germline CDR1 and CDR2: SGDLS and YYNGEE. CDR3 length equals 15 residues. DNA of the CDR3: TGTGCCAGCAGCGTAGAAACGGGAACCTACAATGAGCAGTTCTTC. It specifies CASSVETGTYNEQFF.

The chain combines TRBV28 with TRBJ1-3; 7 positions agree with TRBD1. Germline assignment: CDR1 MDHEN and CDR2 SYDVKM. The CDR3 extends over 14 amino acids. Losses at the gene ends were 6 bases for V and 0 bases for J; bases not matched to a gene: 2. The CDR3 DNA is TGTGCCAGCAGAGGACAGGACTCTGGAAACACCATATATTTT. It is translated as CASRGQDSGNTIYF.

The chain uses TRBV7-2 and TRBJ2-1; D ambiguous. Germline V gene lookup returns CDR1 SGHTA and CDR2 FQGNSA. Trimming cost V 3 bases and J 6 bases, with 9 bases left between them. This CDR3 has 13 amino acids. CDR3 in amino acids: CASSFYYPNEQFF. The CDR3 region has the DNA TGTGCCAGCAGCTTCTACTACCCCAATGAGCAGTTCTTC.

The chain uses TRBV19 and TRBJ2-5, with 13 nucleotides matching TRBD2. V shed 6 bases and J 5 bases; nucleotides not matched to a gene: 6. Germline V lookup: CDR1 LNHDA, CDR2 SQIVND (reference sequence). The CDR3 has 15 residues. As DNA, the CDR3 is TGTGCCAGTAGCCCGACTAGCGGGAGGTTTGAGACCCAGTACTTC. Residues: CASSPTSGRFETQYF.

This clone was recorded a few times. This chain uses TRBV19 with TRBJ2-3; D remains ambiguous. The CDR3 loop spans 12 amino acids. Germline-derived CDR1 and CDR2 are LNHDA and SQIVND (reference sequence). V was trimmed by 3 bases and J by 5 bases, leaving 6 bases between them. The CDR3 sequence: CASSMLGDTQYF. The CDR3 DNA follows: TGTGCCAGTAGTATGCTGGGAGATACGCAGTATTTT.

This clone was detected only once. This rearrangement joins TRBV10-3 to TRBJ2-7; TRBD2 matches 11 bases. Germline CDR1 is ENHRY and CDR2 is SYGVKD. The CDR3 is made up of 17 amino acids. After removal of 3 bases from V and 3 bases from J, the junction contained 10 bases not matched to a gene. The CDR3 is CAISDRGLAEKGYEQYF. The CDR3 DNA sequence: TGTGCCATCAGTGACCGGGGACTAGCGGAGAAAGGCTACGAGCAGTACTTC.

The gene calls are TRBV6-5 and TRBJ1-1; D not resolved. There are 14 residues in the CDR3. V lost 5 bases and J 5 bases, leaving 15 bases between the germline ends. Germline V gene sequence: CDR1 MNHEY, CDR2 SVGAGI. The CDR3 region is CASSPGGVWTEAFF. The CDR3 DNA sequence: TGTGCCAGCAGTCCGGGAGGTGTTTGGACTGAAGCTTTCTTT.

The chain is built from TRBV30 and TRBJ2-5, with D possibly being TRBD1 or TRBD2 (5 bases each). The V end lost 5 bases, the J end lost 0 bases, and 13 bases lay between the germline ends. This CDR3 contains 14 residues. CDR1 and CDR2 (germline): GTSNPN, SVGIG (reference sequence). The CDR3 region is CAWSGAPYQETQYF. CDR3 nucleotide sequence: TGTGCCTGGTCCGGGGCCCCCTACCAAGAGACCCAGTACTTC.

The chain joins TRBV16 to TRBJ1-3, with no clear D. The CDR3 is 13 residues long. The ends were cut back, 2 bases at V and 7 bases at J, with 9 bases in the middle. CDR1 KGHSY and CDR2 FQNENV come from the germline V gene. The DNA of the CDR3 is TGTGCCAGCAGCCAAGGAGAGACGAACACCATATATTTT. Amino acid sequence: CASSQGETNTIYF.

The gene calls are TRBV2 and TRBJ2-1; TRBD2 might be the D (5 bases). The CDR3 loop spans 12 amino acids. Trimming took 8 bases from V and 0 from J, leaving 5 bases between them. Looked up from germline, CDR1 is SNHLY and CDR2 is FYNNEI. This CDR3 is CASRGSYNEQFF. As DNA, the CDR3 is TGTGCCAGCCGGGGCTCCTACAATGAGCAGTTCTTC.

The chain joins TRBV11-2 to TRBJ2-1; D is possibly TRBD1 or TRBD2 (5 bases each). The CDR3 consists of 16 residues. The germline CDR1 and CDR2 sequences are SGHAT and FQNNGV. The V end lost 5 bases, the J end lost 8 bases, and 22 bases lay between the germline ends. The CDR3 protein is CASSHLPGPLVYEQFF. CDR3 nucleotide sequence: TGTGCCAGCAGCCATCTCCCGGGACCCCTTGTATATGAGCAGTTCTTC. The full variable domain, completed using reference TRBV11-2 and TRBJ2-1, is EAGVAQSPRYKIIEKRQSVAFWCNPISGHATLYWYQQILGQGPKLLIQFQNNGVVDDSQLPKDRFSAERLKGVDSTLKIQPAKLEDSAVYLCASSHLPGPLVYEQFFGPGTRLTVL.